What follows describes a single TCR beta chain. No antigen is known for it. PCR involved 60 Vbeta and 13 Jbeta primers. Clones were read by immunoSEQ multiplex PCR, and TCRdb kept only the in-frame ones, dropping some. The table includes about 140,000 clones, around three quarters detected once. Looked up from germline, CDR1 is SNHLY and CDR2 is FYNNEI. V dropped 9 bases and J dropped 6; count of bases not matched to a gene: 8. This CDR3 is 13 amino acids long. This specimen comes from a study of cytomegalovirus exposure and HLA in healthy donors. Study in general: From donors who were HLA-typed, an early data release held about 85 million unique TCRs. Whole-study findings and limits: Looking again later, the authors saw that most CMV-associated TCR beta chains seemed HLA-restricted. Earlier results showed most TCR beta V segments being productive about 90% or about 30% of the time. Researchers catalogued about 150 TCR beta chains as cytomegalovirus-associated.

The sample consisted of PBMCs. This clonotype was obtained from a man in his forties or fifties in good health and CMV-seropositive. This chain joins TRBV2 and TRBJ2-3, with TRBD1 matching over 8 bases. CDR3 sequence: CASRDTGGDTQYF. The CDR3 DNA reads TGTGCCAGTAGAGATACAGGGGGTGATACGCAGTATTTT.